One and the same sample provided the 2 T cell receptor beta chains below, sequenced in a study of beta chain features in type 1 diabetes. These TCRs are of unknown antigen specificity. The study, taken as a whole, reports: TCRB CDR3s were moderately but significantly shorter in Type 1 diabetes patients in all four CD4+ subsets.

cDNA synthesis used the whole RNA isolate, giving expressed TCRB sequences. The repertoire was sequenced with immunoSEQ multiplex PCR; TCRdb's copy has only in-frame clones and lacks some. The top ten clones hold approximately 1.4% of a sample with about 30,000 clones, less than 60% of them seen once. Sequenced material: Tregs from blood. Every receptor here comes from a woman aged 18-29 years with type 1 diabetes.

This chain uses TRBV20-1 with TRBJ2-5, with TRBD1 as a possible D gene (5 bases). The CDR3 runs to 11 residues. Germline CDR1 reads DFQATT; CDR2 reads SNEGSKA (reference sequence). V was cut by 6 bases and J by 11 bases, with 16 bases left in between. The DNA of the CDR3 is TGCAGTGCCCCTGGGGCAGTATGGCAGTACTTC. Protein: CSAPGAVWQYF.

The chain is built from TRBV30 and TRBJ2-7; 7 bases line up with TRBD2. J gave up 7 bases and V 2 bases, and 20 bases lay outside the gene matches. The CDR3 loop spans 17 amino acids. CDR1 is GTSNPN, CDR2 SVGIG, per germline (reference sequence). DNA for the CDR3: TGTGCCTGGAGTCCTTCCGGAATGGGGACTACACCGTTTGAGCAGTACTTC. The encoded protein is CAWSPSGMGTTPFEQYF.